This note documents a single T cell receptor (beta chain) sequence. Its specificity is unknown. Specified time point: pre-sensitization, week 0. Noted treatment: therapeutic diphenylcyclopropenone sensitization with weekly scalp DPC. Sample donors consisted of patients with alopecia, aged 18 to 70 years, who were suitable for DPC. The data are from a study of human T cells and chemical hapten exposure. As for the study in general: Mainly, slight library volume differences in the pool made TCR yields vary.

From the RACE reads, TCRdb called clonotypes with MiXCR, one entry per CDR3 protein. The sample includes some 360,000 distinct CDR3 sequences, roughly 4.6% of them seen just once. General study results and limits: Expanded TCRs created a significantly greater count of big CDR3 similarity clusters than controls did. Alopecia affecting every donor means their immune response may not match healthy people's.

V was clipped by 0 bases and J by 9 bases; unmatched bases: 11. The germline gives CDR1 SGHDN, CDR2 FVKESK. The length of the CDR3 is 17 residues. This receptor was taken from a woman between 50 and 59 years old with alopecia areata. Some clones in this sample may be carry-over from other donors' samples. The sequencing here drew on whole blood, taken in connection with sensitization to the hapten diphenylcyclopropenone (DPC). This chain joins TRBV14 and TRBJ2-1, with 10 bases matching TRBD2. The CDR3 is CASSQDSRIAGGSEQFF. The CDR3 region has the DNA TGTGCCAGCAGCCAAGATAGTAGGATAGCGGGAGGCAGTGAGCAGTTCTTC.